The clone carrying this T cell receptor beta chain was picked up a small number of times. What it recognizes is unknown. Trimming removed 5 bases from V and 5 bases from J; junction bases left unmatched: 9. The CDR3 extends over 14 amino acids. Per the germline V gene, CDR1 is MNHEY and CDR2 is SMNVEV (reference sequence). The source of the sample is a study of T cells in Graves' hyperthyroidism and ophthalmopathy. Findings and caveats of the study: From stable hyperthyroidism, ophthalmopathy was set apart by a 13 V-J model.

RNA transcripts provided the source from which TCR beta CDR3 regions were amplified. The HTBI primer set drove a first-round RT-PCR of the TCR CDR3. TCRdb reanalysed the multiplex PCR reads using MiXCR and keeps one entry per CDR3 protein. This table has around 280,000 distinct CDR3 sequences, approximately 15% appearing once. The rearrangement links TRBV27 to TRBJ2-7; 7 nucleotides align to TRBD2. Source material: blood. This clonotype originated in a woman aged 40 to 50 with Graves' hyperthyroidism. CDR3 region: CASSTRLATHEQYF. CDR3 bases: TGTGCCAGCAGTACGAGACTAGCAACGCACGAGCAGTACTTC.